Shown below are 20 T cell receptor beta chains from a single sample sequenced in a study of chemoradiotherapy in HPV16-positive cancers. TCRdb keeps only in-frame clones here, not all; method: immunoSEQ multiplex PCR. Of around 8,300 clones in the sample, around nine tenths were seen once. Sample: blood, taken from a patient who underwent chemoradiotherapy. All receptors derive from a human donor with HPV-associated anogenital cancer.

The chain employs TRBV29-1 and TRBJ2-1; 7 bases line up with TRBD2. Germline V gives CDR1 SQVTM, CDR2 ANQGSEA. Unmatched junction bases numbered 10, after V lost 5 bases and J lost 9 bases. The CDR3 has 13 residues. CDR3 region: CSVRGGRGGEQFF. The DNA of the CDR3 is TGCAGCGTTAGGGGCGGTCGCGGGGGTGAGCAGTTCTTC.

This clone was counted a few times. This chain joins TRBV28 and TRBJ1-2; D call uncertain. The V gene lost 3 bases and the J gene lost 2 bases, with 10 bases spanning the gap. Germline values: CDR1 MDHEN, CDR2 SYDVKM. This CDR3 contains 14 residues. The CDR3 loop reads CASSFGQSNYGYTF. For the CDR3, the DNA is TGTGCCAGCAGTTTCGGGCAGTCCAACTATGGCTACACCTTC.

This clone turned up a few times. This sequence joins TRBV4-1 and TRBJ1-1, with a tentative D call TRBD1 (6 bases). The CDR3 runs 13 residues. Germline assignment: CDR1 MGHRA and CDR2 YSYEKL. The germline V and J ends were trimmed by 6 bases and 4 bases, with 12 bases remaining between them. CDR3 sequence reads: CASRRGQSTEAFF. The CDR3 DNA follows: TGCGCCAGCAGGCGGGGACAAAGCACTGAAGCTTTCTTT.

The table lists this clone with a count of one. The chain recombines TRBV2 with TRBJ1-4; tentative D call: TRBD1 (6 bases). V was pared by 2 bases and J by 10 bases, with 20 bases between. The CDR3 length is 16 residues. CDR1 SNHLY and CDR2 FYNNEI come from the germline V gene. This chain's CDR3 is CASSESGRGWSAKLFF. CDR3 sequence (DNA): TGTGCCAGCAGTGAATCCGGAAGGGGGTGGTCCGCAAAACTGTTTTTT.

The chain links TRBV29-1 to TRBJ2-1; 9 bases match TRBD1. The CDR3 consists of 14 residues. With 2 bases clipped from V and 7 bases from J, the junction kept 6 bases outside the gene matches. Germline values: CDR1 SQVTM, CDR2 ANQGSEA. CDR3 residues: CSVEPDRGGNEQFF. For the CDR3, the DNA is TGCAGCGTTGAACCGGACAGGGGAGGGAATGAGCAGTTCTTC.

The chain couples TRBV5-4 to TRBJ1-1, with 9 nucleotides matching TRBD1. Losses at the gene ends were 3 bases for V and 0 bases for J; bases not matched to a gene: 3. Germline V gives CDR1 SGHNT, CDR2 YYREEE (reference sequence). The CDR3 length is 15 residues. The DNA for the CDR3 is TGTGCCAGCAGCTCTAACAGGGGGCTGAACACTGAAGCTTTCTTT. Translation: CASSSNRGLNTEAFF. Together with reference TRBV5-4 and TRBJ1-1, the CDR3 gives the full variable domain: ETGVTQSPTHLIKTRGQQVTLRCSSQSGHNTVSWYQQALGQGPQFIFQYYREEENGRGNFPPRFSGLQFPNYSSELNVNALELDDSALYLCASSSNRGLNTEAFFGQGTRLTVV.

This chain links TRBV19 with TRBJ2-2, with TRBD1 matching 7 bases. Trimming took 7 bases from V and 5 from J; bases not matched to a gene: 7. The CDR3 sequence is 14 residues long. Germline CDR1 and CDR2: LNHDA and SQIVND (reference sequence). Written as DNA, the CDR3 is TGTGCCAGTACCCCCGCGGACAGGACCGGGGAGCTGTTTTTT. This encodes CASTPADRTGELFF. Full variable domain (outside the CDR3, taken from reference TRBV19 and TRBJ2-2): DGGITQSPKYLFRKEGQNVTLSCEQNLNHDAMYWYRQDPGQGLRLIYYSQIVNDFQKGDIAEGYSVSREKKESFPLTVTSAQKNPTAFYLCASTPADRTGELFFGEGSRLTVL.

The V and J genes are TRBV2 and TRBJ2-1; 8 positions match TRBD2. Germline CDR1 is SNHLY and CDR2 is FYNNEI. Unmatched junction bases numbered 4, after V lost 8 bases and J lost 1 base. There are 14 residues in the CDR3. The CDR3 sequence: CASYSGVSYNEQFF. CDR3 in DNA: TGTGCCAGCTATAGCGGGGTTTCCTACAATGAGCAGTTCTTC.

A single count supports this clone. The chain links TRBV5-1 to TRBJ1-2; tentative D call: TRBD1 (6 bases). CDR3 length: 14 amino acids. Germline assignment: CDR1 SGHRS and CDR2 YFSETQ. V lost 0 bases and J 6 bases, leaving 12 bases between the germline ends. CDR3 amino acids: CASSLAGGGNGYTF. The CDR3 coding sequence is TGCGCCAGCAGCTTGGCCGGAGGGGGTAATGGCTACACCTTC.

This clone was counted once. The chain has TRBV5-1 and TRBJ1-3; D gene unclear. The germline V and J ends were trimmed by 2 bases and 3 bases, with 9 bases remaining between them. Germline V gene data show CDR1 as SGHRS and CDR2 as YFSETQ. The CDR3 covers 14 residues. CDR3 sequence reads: CASSFGGDGNTIYF. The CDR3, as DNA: TGCGCCAGCAGCTTCGGTGGGGATGGAAACACCATATATTTT.

This chain's CDR3 is CASSETTETQYF. CDR3 in DNA: TGTGCCAGCAGTGAGACTACGGAGACCCAGTACTTC. V gene TRBV2 combines with J gene TRBJ2-5, with D possibly being TRBD2 (5 bases). Germline loops: CDR1 SNHLY, CDR2 FYNNEI. Trimming removed 3 bases at V and 5 bases at J, with 7 bases between. CDR3 size: 12 residues.

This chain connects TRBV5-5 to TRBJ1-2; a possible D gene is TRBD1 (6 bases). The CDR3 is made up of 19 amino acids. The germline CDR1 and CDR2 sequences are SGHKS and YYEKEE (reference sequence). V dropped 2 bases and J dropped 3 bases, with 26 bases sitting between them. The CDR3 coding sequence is TGTGCCAGCAGCTTTCTTCCCCCCCGTTCAGGGGTCATAGACTATGGCTACACCTTC. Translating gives CASSFLPPRSGVIDYGYTF.

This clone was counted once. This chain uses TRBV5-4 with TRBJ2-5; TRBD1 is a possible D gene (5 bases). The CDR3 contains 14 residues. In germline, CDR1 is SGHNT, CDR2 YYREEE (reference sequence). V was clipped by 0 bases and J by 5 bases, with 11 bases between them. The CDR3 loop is CASSLAGSGETQYF. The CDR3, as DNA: TGTGCCAGCAGCTTGGCCGGGTCAGGGGAGACCCAGTACTTC.

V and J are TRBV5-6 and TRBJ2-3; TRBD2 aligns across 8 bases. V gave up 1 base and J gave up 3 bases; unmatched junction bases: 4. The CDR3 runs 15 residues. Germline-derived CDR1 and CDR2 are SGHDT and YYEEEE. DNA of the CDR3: TGTGCCAGCAGCTTGCGGACTAGCAGGACAGATACGCAGTATTTT. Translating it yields CASSLRTSRTDTQYF.

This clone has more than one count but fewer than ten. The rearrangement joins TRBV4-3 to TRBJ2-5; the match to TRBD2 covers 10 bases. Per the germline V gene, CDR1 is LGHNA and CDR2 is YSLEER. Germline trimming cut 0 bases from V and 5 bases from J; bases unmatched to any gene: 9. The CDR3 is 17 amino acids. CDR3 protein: CASSQDRERGGLETQYF. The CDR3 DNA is TGCGCCAGCAGCCAAGATCGGGAGCGGGGGGGCTTGGAGACCCAGTACTTC.

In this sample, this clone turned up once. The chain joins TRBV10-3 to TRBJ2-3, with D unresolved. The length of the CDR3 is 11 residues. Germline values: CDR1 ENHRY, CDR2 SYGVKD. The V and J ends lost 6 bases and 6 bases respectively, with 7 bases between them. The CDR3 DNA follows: TGTGCCATCAGGAGTCAGGATACGCAGTATTTT. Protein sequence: CAIRSQDTQYF.

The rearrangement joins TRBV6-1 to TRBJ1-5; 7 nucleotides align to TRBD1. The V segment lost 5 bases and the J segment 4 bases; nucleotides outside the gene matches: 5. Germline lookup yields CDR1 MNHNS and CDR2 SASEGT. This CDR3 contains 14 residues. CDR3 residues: CASSSQGVNQPQHF. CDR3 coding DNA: TGTGCCAGCAGTAGCCAGGGGGTGAATCAGCCCCAGCATTTT.

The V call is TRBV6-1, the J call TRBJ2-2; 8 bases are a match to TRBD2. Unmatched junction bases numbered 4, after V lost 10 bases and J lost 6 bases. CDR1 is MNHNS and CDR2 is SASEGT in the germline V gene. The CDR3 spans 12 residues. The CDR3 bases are TGTGCCACCACGGGAGGGGCCGGGGAGCTGTTTTTT. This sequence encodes CATTGGAGELFF.

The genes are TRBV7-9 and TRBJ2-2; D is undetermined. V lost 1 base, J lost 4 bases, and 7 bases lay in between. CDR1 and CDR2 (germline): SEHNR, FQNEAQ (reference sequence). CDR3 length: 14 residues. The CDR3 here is CASSLGRTTGELFF. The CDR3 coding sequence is TGTGCCAGCAGCTTAGGGAGAACCACCGGGGAGCTGTTTTTT.

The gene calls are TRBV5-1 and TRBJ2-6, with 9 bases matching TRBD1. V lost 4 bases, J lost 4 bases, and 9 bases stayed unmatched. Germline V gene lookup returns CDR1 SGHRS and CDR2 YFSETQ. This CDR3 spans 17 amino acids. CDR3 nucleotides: TGCGCCAGCAGCCCGAGGACAGGGGCAAGGGGGGCCAACGTCCTGACTTTC. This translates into CASSPRTGARGANVLTF. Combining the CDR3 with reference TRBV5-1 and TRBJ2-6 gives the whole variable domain KAGVTQTPRYLIKTRGQQVTLSCSPISGHRSVSWYQQTPGQGLQFLFEYFSETQRNKGNFPGRFSGRQFSNSRSEMNVSTLELGDSALYLCASSPRTGARGANVLTFGAGSRLTVL.